This T cell receptor (beta chain) comes out of a study of beta chain features in type 1 diabetes. Across the whole study: Healthy donors, compared against patients, showed similar age, gender and cell yields. Study-wide findings and caveats: The study left unresolved whether HLA type influences TCRB rearrangement. The naive, central memory and Treg TCRB repertoires showed an apparent similarity that was greater among patients than among healthy donors.

A word on this clone: Its antigen is still unknown.

Trimming took off 3 bases at V and 0 bases at J, with 15 bases between the two ends. In germline, CDR1 is SGHTS, CDR2 YDEGEE. The length of the CDR3 is 16 residues. Expressed TCRB transcripts got sequenced, as all isolated RNA was reverse transcribed. Profiled with immunoSEQ multiplex PCR; TCRdb holds only in-frame clones, not every one. The table shows fewer than 250,000 clones, with 9% to 10% occurring only once. The source of this sequence is a woman aged 18 to 35 in good health. The chain couples TRBV5-8 to TRBJ1-2; D ambiguous. Sequenced sample: naive CD4+ T cells from blood. CDR3 residues: CASSWPRRGANYGYTF. CDR3 coding DNA: TGTGCCAGCAGCTGGCCTCGCCGCGGAGCTAACTATGGCTACACCTTC.